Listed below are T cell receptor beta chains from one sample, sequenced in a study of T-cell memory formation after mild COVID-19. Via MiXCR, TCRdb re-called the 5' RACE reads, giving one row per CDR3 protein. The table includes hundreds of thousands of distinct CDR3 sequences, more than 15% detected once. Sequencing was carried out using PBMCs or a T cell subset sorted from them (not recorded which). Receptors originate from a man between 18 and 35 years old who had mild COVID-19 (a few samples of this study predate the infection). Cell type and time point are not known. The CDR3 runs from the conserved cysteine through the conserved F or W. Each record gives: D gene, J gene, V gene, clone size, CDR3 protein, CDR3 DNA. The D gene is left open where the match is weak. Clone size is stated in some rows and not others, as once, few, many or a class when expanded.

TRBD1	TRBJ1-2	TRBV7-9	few	CASSFAGGGYTF	TGTGCCAGCAGCTTTGCAGGGGGTGGCTACACCTTC
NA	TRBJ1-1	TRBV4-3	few	CASSQDSGTPTEAFF	TGCGCCAGCAGCCAAGATTCGGGAACTCCCACTGAAGCTTTCTTT
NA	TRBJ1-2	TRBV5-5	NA	CASSQGQRFTF	TGTGCCAGCAGCCAAGGACAGCGGTTCACCTTC
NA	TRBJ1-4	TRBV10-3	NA	CAISDRDGEKLFF	TGTGCCATCAGTGACAGGGACGGGGAAAAACTGTTTTTT
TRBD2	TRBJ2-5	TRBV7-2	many	CASSKTSGGALQETQYF	TGTGCCAGCAGCAAAACTAGCGGGGGGGCACTACAAGAGACCCAGTACTTC
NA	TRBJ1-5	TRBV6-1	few	CASSEIYGRRNQPQHF	TGTGCCAGCAGTGAAATCTACGGTAGAAGGAATCAGCCCCAGCATTTT
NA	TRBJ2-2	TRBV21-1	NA	CARTTGTTGELFF	TGTGCCCGAACGACAGGAACCACCGGGGAGCTGTTTTTT
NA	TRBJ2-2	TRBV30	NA	CAWSVQSAGELFF	TGTGCCTGGAGTGTACAAAGCGCCGGGGAGCTGTTTTTT
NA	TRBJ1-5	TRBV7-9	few	CASSDGIGQPQHF	TGTGCCAGCAGTGACGGAATAGGACAGCCCCAGCATTTT
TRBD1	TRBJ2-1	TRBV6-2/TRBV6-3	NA	CASSYTGQGYNEQFF	TGTGCCAGCAGTTACACGGGACAGGGGTACAATGAGCAGTTCTTC
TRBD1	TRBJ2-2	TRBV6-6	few	CASSSAQGIGELFF	TGTGCCAGCAGTTCCGCACAGGGGATAGGGGAGCTGTTTTTT
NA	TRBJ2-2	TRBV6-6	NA	CASNRPGELFF	TGTGCCAGCAATCGGCCTGGGGAGCTGTTTTTT
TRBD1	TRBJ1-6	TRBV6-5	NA	CASSYTGQGNSPLHF	TGTGCCAGCAGTTACACCGGACAGGGCAATTCACCCCTCCACTTT
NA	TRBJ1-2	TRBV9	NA	CASSVSATATNYGYTF	TGTGCCAGCAGCGTTTCTGCTACCGCAACTAACTATGGCTACACCTTC
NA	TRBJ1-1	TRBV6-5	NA	CASSRNRETEAFF	TGTGCCAGCAGTCGCAACAGGGAGACTGAAGCTTTCTTT
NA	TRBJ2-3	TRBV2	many	CASQWDPISDTQYF	TGTGCCAGCCAGTGGGACCCTATTTCAGATACGCAGTATTTT
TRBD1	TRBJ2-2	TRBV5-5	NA	CASSLGQGSGELFF	TGTGCCAGCAGCTTGGGACAGGGCAGCGGGGAGCTGTTTTTT
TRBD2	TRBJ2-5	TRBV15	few	CATSRAGSGGEETQYF	TGTGCCACCAGCAGAGCAGGTTCGGGGGGTGAAGAGACCCAGTACTTC
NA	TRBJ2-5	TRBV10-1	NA	CASSATQDTQETQYF	TGCGCCAGCAGTGCCACACAGGACACCCAAGAGACCCAGTACTTC
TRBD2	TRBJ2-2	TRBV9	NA	CASTATSGGAGELFF	TGTGCCAGCACCGCTACTAGCGGGGGGGCCGGGGAGCTGTTTTTT
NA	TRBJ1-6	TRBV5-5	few	CASSLLAGDDSPLHF	TGTGCCAGCAGCTTGTTGGCAGGGGATGATTCACCCCTCCACTTT
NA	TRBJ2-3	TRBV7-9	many	CASSSTEGAQYF	TGTGCCAGCAGCTCGACTGAGGGGGCGCAGTATTTT
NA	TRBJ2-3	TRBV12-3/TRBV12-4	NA	CASSFRGAGNTQYF	TGTGCCAGCAGTTTTAGGGGGGCCGGGAATACGCAGTATTTT
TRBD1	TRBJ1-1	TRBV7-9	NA	CASSFRGGTAMNTEAFF	TGTGCCAGCAGCTTTAGGGGCGGGACAGCAATGAACACTGAAGCTTTCTTT
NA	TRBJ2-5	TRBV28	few	CASSPGGRMEETQYF	TGTGCCAGCAGTCCAGGGGGGAGAATGGAAGAGACCCAGTACTTC
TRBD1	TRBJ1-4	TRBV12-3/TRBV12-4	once	CASRGPGQGVEKLFF	TGTGCCAGCAGGGGGCCGGGACAGGGGGTTGAAAAACTGTTTTTT
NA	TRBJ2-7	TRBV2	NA	CASKEGGTLTEQYF	TGTGCCAGCAAGGAGGGGGGGACCCTAACCGAGCAGTACTTC
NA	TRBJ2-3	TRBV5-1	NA	CASSLLIPGLERRTDTQYF	TGCGCCAGCAGCTTGTTGATCCCAGGATTAGAACGACGCACAGATACGCAGTATTTT
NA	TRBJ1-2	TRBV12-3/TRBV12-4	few	CASSPPRGESYGYTF	TGTGCCAGCAGTCCCCCTAGGGGGGAATCCTATGGCTACACCTTC
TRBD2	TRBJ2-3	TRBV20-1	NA	CSATREASDTQYF	TGCAGTGCTACCCGGGAGGCCTCGGATACGCAGTATTTT
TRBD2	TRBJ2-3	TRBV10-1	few	CASRRGSGASDTQYF	TGCGCCAGCAGAAGGGGTAGCGGGGCTTCAGATACGCAGTATTTT
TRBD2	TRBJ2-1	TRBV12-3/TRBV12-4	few	CASTWGTRRDGEQFF	TGTGCCAGCACCTGGGGGACTAGAAGAGACGGTGAGCAGTTCTTC
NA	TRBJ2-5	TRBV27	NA	CASRWDVKQETQYF	TGTGCCAGCAGATGGGACGTCAAACAAGAGACCCAGTACTTC
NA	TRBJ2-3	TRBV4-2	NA	CASSPTERGTDTQYF	TGTGCCAGCAGCCCAACCGAGAGGGGCACAGATACGCAGTATTTT
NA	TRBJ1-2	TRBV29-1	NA	CSARWGVPNYGYTF	TGCAGCGCAAGATGGGGGGTTCCTAACTATGGCTACACCTTC
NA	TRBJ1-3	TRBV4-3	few	CASSQGTGTSGNTIYF	TGCGCCAGCAGCCAAGGGACGGGGACCTCTGGAAACACCATATATTTT
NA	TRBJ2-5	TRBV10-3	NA	CAISGGEETQYF	TGTGCCATCAGTGGAGGGGAAGAGACCCAGTACTTC
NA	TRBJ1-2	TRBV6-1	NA	CASSERLGRYGYTF	TGTGCCAGCAGTGAACGGTTAGGGAGGTATGGCTACACCTTC
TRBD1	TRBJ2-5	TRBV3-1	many	CASSPGDRGQETQYF	TGTGCCAGCAGCCCCGGGGACAGGGGGCAAGAGACCCAGTACTTC
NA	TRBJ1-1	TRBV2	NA	CASSDPLMTDEAFF	TGTGCCAGCAGTGACCCCTTGATGACAGACGAAGCTTTCTTT
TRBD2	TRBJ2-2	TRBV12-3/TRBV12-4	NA	CASSLSGTSLSGELFF	TGTGCCAGCAGTTTATCCGGGACTAGCCTATCCGGGGAGCTGTTTTTT
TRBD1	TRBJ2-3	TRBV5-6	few	CASSLKWGDRGRADTQYF	TGTGCCAGCAGCTTGAAGTGGGGGGACAGGGGGCGAGCAGATACGCAGTATTTT
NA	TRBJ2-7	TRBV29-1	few	CSVESVREGAYEQYF	TGCAGCGTTGAATCTGTGAGGGAGGGGGCCTACGAGCAGTACTTC
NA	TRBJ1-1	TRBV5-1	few	CASSLGGAGTEAFF	TGCGCCAGCAGCTTGGGGGGGGCCGGTACTGAAGCTTTCTTT
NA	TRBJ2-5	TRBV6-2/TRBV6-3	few	CASSTDGGLETQYF	TGTGCCAGCAGTACAGACGGGGGGCTGGAGACCCAGTACTTC
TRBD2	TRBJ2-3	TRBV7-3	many	CASSFGGGLTDTQYF	TGTGCCAGCAGCTTTGGGGGGGGATTGACAGATACGCAGTATTTT
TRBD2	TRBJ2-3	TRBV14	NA	CASSRLAGGRTDTQYF	TGTGCCAGCAGCAGACTAGCGGGGGGACGCACAGATACGCAGTATTTT
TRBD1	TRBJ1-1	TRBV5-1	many	CASSIGTGTEAFF	TGCGCCAGCAGCATAGGGACAGGCACTGAAGCTTTCTTT
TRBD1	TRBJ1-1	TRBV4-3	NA	CASSTRGRAEAFF	TGCGCCAGCAGCACCAGGGGGCGGGCTGAAGCTTTCTTT
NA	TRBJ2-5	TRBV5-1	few	CASCPDGGGEETQYF	TGCGCCAGCTGTCCCGACGGGGGCGGTGAAGAGACCCAGTACTTC
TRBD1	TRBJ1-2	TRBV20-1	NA	CSASGQGDRYTF	TGCAGTGCGTCGGGACAGGGAGATCGCTACACCTTC
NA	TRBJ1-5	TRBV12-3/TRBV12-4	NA	CASGSGQNSNQPQHF	TGTGCCAGCGGGTCCGGGCAGAATAGCAATCAGCCCCAGCATTTT
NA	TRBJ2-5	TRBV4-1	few	CASSQDRGFGKTQYF	TGCGCCAGCAGCCAAGACCGGGGGTTTGGGAAGACCCAGTACTTC
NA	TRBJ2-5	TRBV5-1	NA	CASRGQGYETQYF	TGCGCCAGCAGGGGGCAGGGTTATGAGACCCAGTACTTC